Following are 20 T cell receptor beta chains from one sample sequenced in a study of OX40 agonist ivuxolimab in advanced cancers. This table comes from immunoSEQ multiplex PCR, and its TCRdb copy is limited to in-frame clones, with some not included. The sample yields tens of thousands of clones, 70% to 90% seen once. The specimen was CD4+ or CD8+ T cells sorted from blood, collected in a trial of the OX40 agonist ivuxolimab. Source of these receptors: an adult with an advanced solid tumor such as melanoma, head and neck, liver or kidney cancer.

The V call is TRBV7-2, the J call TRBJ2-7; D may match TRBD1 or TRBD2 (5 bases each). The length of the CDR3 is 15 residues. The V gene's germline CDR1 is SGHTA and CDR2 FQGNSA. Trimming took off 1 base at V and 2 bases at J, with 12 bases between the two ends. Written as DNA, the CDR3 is TGTGCCAGCAGCTTAGACCCGGGACCAGCCTACGAGCAGTACTTC. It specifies CASSLDPGPAYEQYF. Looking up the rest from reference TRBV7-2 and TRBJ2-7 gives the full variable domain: GAGVSQSPSNKVTEKGKDVELRCDPISGHTALYWYRQSLGQGLEFLIYFQGNSAPDKSGLPSDRFSAERTGGSVSTLTIQRTQQEDSAVYLCASSLDPGPAYEQYFGPGTRLTVT.

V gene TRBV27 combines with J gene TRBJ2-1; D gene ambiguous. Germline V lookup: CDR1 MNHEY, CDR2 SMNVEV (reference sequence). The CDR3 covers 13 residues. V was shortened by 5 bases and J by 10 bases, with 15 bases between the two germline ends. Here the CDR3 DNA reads TGTGCCAGCAGTGTCTCTAGGAATATGGAGCAGTTCTTC. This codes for CASSVSRNMEQFF.

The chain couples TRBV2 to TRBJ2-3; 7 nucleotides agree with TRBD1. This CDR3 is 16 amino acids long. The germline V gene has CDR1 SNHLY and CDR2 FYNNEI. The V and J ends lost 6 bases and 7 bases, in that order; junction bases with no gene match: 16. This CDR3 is CASSRHTGTVSNTQYF. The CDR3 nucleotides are TGTGCCAGCAGCCGACACACCGGGACAGTGTCAAATACGCAGTATTTT.

CDR3 in DNA: TGTGCCAGTAGTCTCGGGACTAGCGGGAGTATTTACAATGAGCAGTTCTTC. Residues: CASSLGTSGSIYNEQFF. The chain employs TRBV19 and TRBJ2-1; 14 bases are shared with TRBD2. The CDR3 has 17 residues. The V gene's germline CDR1 is LNHDA and CDR2 SQIVND (reference sequence). Trimming removed 5 bases from V and 4 bases from J; junction bases left unmatched: 7.

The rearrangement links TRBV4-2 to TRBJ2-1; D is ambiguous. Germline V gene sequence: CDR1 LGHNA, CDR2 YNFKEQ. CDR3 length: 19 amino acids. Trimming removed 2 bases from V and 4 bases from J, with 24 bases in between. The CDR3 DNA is TGTGCCAGCAGCCAACGTATTACCGAAGCCTCGGCCGGATACAATGAGCAGTTCTTC. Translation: CASSQRITEASAGYNEQFF.

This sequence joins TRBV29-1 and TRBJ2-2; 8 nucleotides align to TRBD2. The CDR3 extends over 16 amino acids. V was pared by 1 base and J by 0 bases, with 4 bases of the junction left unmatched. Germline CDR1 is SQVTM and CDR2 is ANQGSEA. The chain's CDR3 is CSVEVGRGSNTGELFF. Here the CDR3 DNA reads TGCAGCGTTGAAGTCGGGAGGGGTTCGAACACCGGGGAGCTGTTTTTT.

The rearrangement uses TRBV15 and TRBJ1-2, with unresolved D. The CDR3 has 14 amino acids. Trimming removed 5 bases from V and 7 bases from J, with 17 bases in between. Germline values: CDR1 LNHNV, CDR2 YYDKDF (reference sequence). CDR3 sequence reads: CATSSEVQASGYTF. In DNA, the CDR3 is TGTGCCACCAGCTCGGAGGTTCAAGCGAGTGGCTACACCTTC.

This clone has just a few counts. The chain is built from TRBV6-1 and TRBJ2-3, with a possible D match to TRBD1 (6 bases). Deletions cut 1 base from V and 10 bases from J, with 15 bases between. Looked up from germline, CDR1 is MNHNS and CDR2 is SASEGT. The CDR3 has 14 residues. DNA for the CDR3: TGTGCCAGCAGTGAAGTAAGGGGGACGAGGGCGCAGTATTTT. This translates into CASSEVRGTRAQYF.

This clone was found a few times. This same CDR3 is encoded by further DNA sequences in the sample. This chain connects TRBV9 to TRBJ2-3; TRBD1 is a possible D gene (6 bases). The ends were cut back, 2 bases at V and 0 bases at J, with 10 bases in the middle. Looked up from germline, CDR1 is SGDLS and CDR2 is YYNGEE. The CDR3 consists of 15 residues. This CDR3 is CASSVSGDSTDTQYF. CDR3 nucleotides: TGTGCCAGCAGCGTGTCAGGGGATAGCACAGATACGCAGTATTTT.

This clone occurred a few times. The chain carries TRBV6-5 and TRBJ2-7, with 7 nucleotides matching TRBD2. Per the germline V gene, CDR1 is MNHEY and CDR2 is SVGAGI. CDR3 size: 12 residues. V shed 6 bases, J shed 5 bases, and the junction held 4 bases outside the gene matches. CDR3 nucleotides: TGTGCCAGCAGCCTCACTAGCGACGAGCAGTACTTC. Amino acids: CASSLTSDEQYF.

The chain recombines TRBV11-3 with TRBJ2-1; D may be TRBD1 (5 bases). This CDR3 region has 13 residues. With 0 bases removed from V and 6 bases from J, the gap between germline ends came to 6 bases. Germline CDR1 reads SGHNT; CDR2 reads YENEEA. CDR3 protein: CASSLDRGNEQFF. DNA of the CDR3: TGTGCCAGCAGCTTAGATAGGGGCAATGAGCAGTTCTTC.

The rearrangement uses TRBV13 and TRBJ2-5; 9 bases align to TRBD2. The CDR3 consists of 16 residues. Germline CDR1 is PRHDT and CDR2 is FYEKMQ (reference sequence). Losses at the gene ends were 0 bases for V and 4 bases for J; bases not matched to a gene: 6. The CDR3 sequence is CASSLGGSGRTETQYF. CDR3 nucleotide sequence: TGTGCCAGCAGCTTAGGAGGTAGCGGGAGAACAGAGACCCAGTACTTC.

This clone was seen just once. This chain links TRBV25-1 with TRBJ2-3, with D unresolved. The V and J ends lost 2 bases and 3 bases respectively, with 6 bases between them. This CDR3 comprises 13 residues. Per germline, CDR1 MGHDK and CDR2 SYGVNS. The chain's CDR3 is CASSERETDTQYF. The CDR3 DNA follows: TGTGCCAGCAGTGAACGAGAGACAGATACGCAGTATTTT.

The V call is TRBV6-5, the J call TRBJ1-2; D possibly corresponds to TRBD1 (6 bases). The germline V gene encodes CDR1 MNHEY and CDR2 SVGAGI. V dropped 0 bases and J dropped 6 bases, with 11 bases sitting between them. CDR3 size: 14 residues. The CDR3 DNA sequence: TGTGCCAGCAGTTACTCACAGGGAGGGGATGGCTACACCTTC. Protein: CASSYSQGGDGYTF.

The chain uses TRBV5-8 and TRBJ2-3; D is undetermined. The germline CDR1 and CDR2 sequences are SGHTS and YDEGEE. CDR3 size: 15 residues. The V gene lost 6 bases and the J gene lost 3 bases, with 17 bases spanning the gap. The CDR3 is CASIPQLRVTDTQYF. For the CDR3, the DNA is TGTGCCAGCATCCCCCAATTGAGAGTTACAGATACGCAGTATTTT. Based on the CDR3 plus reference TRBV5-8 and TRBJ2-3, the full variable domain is EAGVTQSPTHLIKTRGQQATLRCSPISGHTSVYWYQQALGLGLQFLLWYDEGEERNRGNFPPRFSGRQFPNYSSELNVNALELEDSALYLCASIPQLRVTDTQYFGPGTRLTVL.

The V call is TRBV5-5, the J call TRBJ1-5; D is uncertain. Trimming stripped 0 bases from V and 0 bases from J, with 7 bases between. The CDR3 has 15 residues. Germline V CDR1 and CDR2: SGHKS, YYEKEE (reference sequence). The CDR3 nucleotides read TGTGCCAGCAGCTTGGAGTTATTTAGCAATCAGCCCCAGCATTTT. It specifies CASSLELFSNQPQHF.

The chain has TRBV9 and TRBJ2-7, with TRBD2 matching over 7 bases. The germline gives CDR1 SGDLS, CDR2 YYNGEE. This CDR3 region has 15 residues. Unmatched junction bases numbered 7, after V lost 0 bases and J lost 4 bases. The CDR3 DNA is TGTGCCAGCAGCGTAGTCCCCACTAGCGCGTACGAGCAGTACTTC. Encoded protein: CASSVVPTSAYEQYF.

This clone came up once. CDR3: CASSQDGAGGPYNEQFF. DNA of the CDR3: TGCGCCAGCAGCCAAGATGGGGCGGGAGGGCCCTACAATGAGCAGTTCTTC. The chain combines TRBV4-3 with TRBJ2-1; 9 bases line up with TRBD2. Looked up from germline, CDR1 is LGHNA and CDR2 is YSLEER. The CDR3 covers 17 residues. V lost 0 bases and J lost 2; bases outside the gene matches: 5.

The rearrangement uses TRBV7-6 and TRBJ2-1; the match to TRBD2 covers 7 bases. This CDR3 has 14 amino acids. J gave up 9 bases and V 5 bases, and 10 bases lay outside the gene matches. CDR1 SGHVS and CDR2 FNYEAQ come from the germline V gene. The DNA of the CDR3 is TGTGCCAGCAGCCCCTACTCCACTAGCGCTGAGCAGTTCTTC. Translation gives CASSPYSTSAEQFF.

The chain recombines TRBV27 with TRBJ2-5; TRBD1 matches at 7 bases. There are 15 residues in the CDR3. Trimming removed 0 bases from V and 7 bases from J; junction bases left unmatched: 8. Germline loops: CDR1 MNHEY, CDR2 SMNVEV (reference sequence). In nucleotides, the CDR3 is TGTGCCAGCAGTTTATCGGGGCAGGGGGAAGGGACCCAGTACTTC. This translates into CASSLSGQGEGTQYF.